This T cell receptor (beta chain) was sequenced in a study of monozygotic twins with cystic fibrosis. Germline V gene sequence: CDR1 SGDLS, CDR2 YYNGEE. Trimming at V came to 0 bases and at J to 1 base, leaving 5 bases not matched to a gene. The length of the CDR3 is 17 residues. TCRdb's table, derived via immunoSEQ multiplex PCR, lists solely in-frame clones and lacks some. The data show tens of thousands of clones, with 84% seen just once and around 1.7% held by the top ten. This clone has more than one count but fewer than ten. Sequenced input: blood. The rearrangement uses TRBV9 and TRBJ2-5, with TRBD2 matching 11 bases. The TCR was taken from a girl aged 2-10 years with cystic fibrosis. Written as DNA, the CDR3 is TGTGCCAGCAGCGTAGCGGCTAGCGGGGGGTTCCAAGAGACCCAGTACTTC. Protein: CASSVAASGGFQETQYF.